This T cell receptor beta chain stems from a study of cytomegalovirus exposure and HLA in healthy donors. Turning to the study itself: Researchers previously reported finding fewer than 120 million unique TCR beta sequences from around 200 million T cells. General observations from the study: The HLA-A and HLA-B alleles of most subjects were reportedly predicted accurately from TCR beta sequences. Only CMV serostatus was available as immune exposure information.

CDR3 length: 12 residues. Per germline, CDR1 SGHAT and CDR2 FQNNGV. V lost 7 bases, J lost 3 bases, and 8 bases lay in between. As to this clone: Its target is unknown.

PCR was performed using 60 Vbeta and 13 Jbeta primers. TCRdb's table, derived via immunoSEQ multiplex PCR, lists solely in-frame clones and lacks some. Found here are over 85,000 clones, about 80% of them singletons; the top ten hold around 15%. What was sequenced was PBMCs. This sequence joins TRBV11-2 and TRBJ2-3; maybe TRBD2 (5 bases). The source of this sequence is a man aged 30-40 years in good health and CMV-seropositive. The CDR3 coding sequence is TGTGCCAGCAACCGAGGGACAGATACGCAGTATTTT. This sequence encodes CASNRGTDTQYF. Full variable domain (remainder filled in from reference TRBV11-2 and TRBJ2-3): EAGVAQSPRYKIIEKRQSVAFWCNPISGHATLYWYQQILGQGPKLLIQFQNNGVVDDSQLPKDRFSAERLKGVDSTLKIQPAKLEDSAVYLCASNRGTDTQYFGPGTRLTVL.